Each of the 6 T cell receptor beta chains below was sequenced from the same sample in a study of blood T cell repertoires in COVID-19. The method was immunoSEQ multiplex PCR; TCRdb's version includes in-frame clones alone and lacks a portion of them. This sample yields hundreds of thousands of clones, of which around 91% are seen a single time; more than 3% belongs to the top ten. The material sequenced was peripheral blood. These receptors were collected from a woman younger than 30 who had recovered from COVID-19.

Turning to this clone: The junction shows a germline mismatch at one end, possibly a read error. The chain has TRBV5-8 and TRBJ2-5, with 9 positions matching TRBD1. The CDR3 runs 14 residues. Germline values: CDR1 SGHTS, CDR2 YDEGEE. Here the CDR3 DNA reads TGTGCCAGCAGCTTGGACAGGGGGCAAGGGACCCAGTACTTC. Translation: CASSLDRGQGTQYF.

The chain employs TRBV19 and TRBJ2-1, with TRBD1 identical over 8 bases. The CDR3 contains 15 residues. V gave up 4 bases and J gave up 2 bases; unmatched junction bases: 4. Germline CDR1 is LNHDA and CDR2 is SQIVND (reference sequence). The chain's CDR3 is CASSTGTGAYNEQFF. For the CDR3, the DNA is TGTGCCAGTAGTACCGGGACAGGTGCCTACAATGAGCAGTTCTTC.

This sequence joins TRBV7-2 and TRBJ2-5; 7 positions agree with TRBD2. Germline-derived CDR1 and CDR2 are SGHTA and FQGNSA. The V and J ends lost 7 bases and 4 bases, in that order; junction bases with no gene match: 9. The CDR3 runs 14 residues. CDR3 bases: TGTGCCAGCACCCGACTAGCCCGATCAGAGACCCAGTACTTC. Translated: CASTRLARSETQYF.

As DNA, the CDR3 is TGTGCCAGCAGCCCCGGACTAGCGTATAGCACAGATACGCAGTATTTT. Amino acids: CASSPGLAYSTDTQYF. The V call is TRBV9, the J call TRBJ2-3, with TRBD2 matching 9 bases. CDR1 and CDR2 (germline): SGDLS, YYNGEE. The CDR3 covers 16 residues. V lost 4 bases, J lost 0 bases, and 6 bases stayed unmatched.

CDR3 amino acids: CASNRQVSGNTIYF. CDR3 DNA: TGTGCCAGTAATAGACAGGTCTCTGGAAACACCATATATTTT. The rearrangement links TRBV19 to TRBJ1-3, with D possibly TRBD1 on 6 matching bases. V was cut by 7 bases and J by 0 bases, with 10 bases left in between. The CDR3 runs 14 residues. Germline CDR1 and CDR2: LNHDA and SQIVND (reference sequence).

The V gene is TRBV7-9, the J gene TRBJ1-1, with 7 positions matching TRBD1. The CDR3 consists of 17 residues. Trimming removed 5 bases from V and 1 base from J; junction bases left unmatched: 13. Germline V CDR1 and CDR2: SEHNR, FQNEAQ (reference sequence). The CDR3 nucleotides are TGTGCCAGCAGCGCTCCCAGGGACAGAACGACGAACACTGAAGCTTTCTTT. It codes for CASSAPRDRTTNTEAFF.